This is a list of T cell receptor beta chains from one sample in a study of blood T cell repertoires in COVID-19. The repertoire was sequenced with immunoSEQ multiplex PCR; TCRdb's copy has only in-frame clones and lacks some. The sample yields 180,000 or so clones, approximately 84% seen once. The sequenced sample was peripheral blood. Receptor source: a man aged 35 to 55 who had recovered from COVID-19. Both conserved end residues are part of each CDR3. The D gene is left open where the match is weak. Some rows have no size entry. The others give once, few or many, or a class for an expanded clone.

D	V	J	size	DNA	CDR3
NA	TRBV11-1	TRBJ2-7	NA	TGTGCCAGCAGCCCCGGGACATATTTCGTCTACGAGCAGTACTTC	CASSPGTYFVYEQYF
NA	TRBV5-6	TRBJ1-1	NA	TGTGCCAGCAGCGACACCCCTACACAATTGAACACTGAAGCTTTCTTT	CASSDTPTQLNTEAFF
TRBD2	TRBV29-1	TRBJ2-1	NA	TGCAGCGTTGTGACTAGCGGGATTTTAAATGAGCAGTTCTTC	CSVVTSGILNEQFF
TRBD2	TRBV4-2	TRBJ2-3	NA	TGTGCCAGCAGCCAAGAAGGCGGGGGGGCGTCAGATACGCAGTATTTT	CASSQEGGGASDTQYF
TRBD1	TRBV29-1	TRBJ1-1	few	TGCAGCGTCGCCGACAGGGTTGCCACTGAAGCTTTCTTT	CSVADRVATEAFF
NA	TRBV18	TRBJ1-1	NA	TGTGCCAGCTCACTGGGAGGGGACTTCAACACTGAAGCTTTCTTT	CASSLGGDFNTEAFF
TRBD1	TRBV5-5	TRBJ1-1	NA	TGTGCCAGCAGCTTGAGGGGGCAGATGCAGAACACTGAAGCTTTCTTT	CASSLRGQMQNTEAFF
NA	TRBV12-5	TRBJ2-7	NA	TGTGCTAGTGGGAGGGACATCCTTGGGGAAGAGCAGTACTTC	CASGRDILGEEQYF
TRBD1	TRBV27	TRBJ1-5	NA	TGTGCCAGCGGACAGGGACGGAATCAGCCCCAGCATTTT	CASGQGRNQPQHF
TRBD2	TRBV4-3	TRBJ2-1	NA	TGCGCCAGCAGCCCGTGGACTAGCGGGAGGGATGAGCAGTTCTTC	CASSPWTSGRDEQFF
NA	TRBV7-2	TRBJ1-1	NA	TGTGCCAGCAGACTCAGGGCGACAATGAACACTGAAGCTTTCTTT	CASRLRATMNTEAFF
TRBD1	TRBV12-3/TRBV12-4	TRBJ2-1	NA	TGTGCCAGCAATCCCGGACAGGGGCATGAGCAGTTCTTC	CASNPGQGHEQFF
NA	TRBV20-1	TRBJ2-1	NA	TGCAGTGCTAGGATAGATGAGCAGTTCTTC	CSARIDEQFF